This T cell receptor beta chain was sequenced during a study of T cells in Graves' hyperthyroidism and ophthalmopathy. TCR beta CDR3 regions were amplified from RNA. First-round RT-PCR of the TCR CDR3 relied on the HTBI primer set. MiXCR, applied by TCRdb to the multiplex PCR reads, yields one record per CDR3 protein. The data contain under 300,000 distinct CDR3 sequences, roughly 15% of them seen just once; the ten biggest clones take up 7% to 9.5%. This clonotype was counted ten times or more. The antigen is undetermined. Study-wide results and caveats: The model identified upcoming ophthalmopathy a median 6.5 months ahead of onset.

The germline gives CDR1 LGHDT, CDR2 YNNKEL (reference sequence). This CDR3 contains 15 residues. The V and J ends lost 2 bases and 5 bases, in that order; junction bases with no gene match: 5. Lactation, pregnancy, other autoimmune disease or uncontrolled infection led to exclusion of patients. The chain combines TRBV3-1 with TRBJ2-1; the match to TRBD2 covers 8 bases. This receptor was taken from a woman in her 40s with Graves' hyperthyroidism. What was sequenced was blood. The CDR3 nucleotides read TGTGCCAGCAGCCAATTACTAGCGGTAAACAATGAGCAGTTCTTC. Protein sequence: CASSQLLAVNNEQFF.